These T cell receptor beta chains were read from a single sample in a study of shared clonotypes between healthy human individuals. Profiling relied on immunoSEQ multiplex PCR, and the TCRdb table lists in-frame clones only, not all of them. The sample has around 2.1 million clones, about 92% seen once. The sample was naive CD8+ T cells from PBMCs. Receptor source: a man younger than 30 in good health. Some clones in this sample may be carry-over from other donors' samples. Both conserved end residues are part of each CDR3. A D gene is named only where the DNA matches it firmly. The size of a clone is reported for some rows only, either as once, few or many, or as a class for expanded clones.

j_call d_call clone_size v_call cdr3_nt cdr3_aa
TRBJ2-3 TRBD1 once TRBV9 TGTGCCAGCAGCTACCCATTTGACAGGGTCGGTATAGATACGCAGTATTTT CASSYPFDRVGIDTQYF
TRBJ2-7 NA NA TRBV4-1 TGCGCCAGCAGCCAAGAGGACAGAGAGTCCTACGAGCAGTACTTC CASSQEDRESYEQYF
TRBJ2-7 TRBD1 NA TRBV19 TGTGCCAGTAGTCTCGGACAGGGGGCAAACGAGCAGTACTTC CASSLGQGANEQYF
TRBJ2-3 NA NA TRBV5-4 TGTGCCAGCAGCTTGGCCGGGGGACCCCCGGAGTATTTT CASSLAGGPPEYF
TRBJ2-7 TRBD1 NA TRBV7-9 TGTGCCAGCAGCTCGAACCAGGGGGCCGCCTACGAGCAGTACTTC CASSSNQGAAYEQYF
TRBJ2-4 NA NA TRBV7-8 TGTGCCAGCAGCTTAGGCCCGGTCGCGGCCAAAAACATTCAGTACTTC CASSLGPVAAKNIQYF
TRBJ1-4 NA NA TRBV9 TGTGCCAGCAGCCCTGGAGGGAATGAAAAACTGTTTTTT CASSPGGNEKLFF
TRBJ1-1 NA NA TRBV5-1 TGCGCCAGCAGCCCGGGCGATCCCAGAGTTGAAGCTTTCTTT CASSPGDPRVEAFF
TRBJ1-1 TRBD1 NA TRBV19 TGTGCCAGTATTAGCCGGGACAGGGGCACTGAAGCTTTCTTT CASISRDRGTEAFF
TRBJ2-1 TRBD2 NA TRBV7-3 TGTGCCAGCAGCCAAACTAGCGGGAGGGCCTCCTACAATGAGCAGTTCTTC CASSQTSGRASYNEQFF
TRBJ2-7 NA NA TRBV2 TGTGCCAGCGCGGAGGGTGTTCTAGCCGACGAGCAGTACTTC CASAEGVLADEQYF
TRBJ2-7 NA NA TRBV5-6 TGTGCCAGCAGCTTGGGGGCGGGGGAGCAGTACTTC CASSLGAGEQYF
TRBJ1-1 NA NA TRBV29-1 TGCAGCGTTGATGTCAGCTCGAACACTGAAGCTTTCTTT CSVDVSSNTEAFF
TRBJ2-5 NA NA TRBV5-1 TGCGCCAGCAGAGGTTCGGGGTACGAAGAGACCCAGTACTTC CASRGSGYEETQYF
TRBJ1-2 NA NA TRBV14 TGTGCCAGCAGCCCAGTCCCTGGGGTGGGCTATGGCTACACCTTC CASSPVPGVGYGYTF
TRBJ2-7 TRBD1 NA TRBV19 TGTGCCAGTAGTACCCCTTGGGGACAGAGCTACGAGCAGTACTTC CASSTPWGQSYEQYF
TRBJ2-1 TRBD2 NA TRBV7-8 TGTGCCAGCAGCCCCCTAGCGGGAGGATCGAATGAGCAGTTCTTC CASSPLAGGSNEQFF
TRBJ2-7 NA NA TRBV27 TGTGCCAGCAGTGGGGACCTACTATACGAGCAGTACTTC CASSGDLLYEQYF
TRBJ2-2 NA NA TRBV28 TGTGCCAGCACCTTGGGTGGGGAAGGTAGCACCGGGGAGCTGTTTTTT CASTLGGEGSTGELFF
TRBJ1-3 NA NA TRBV29-1 TGCAGCGTTGAGGGCGGCGACTCTGGAAACACCATATATTTT CSVEGGDSGNTIYF
TRBJ2-7 TRBD2 NA TRBV28 TGTGCCAGCAGACCGCGGACTAGCGGGTATTCCTACGAGCAGTACTTC CASRPRTSGYSYEQYF
TRBJ1-1 NA NA TRBV27 TGTGCCAGTAATACCAGAGGGGGAAACACTGAAGCTTTCTTT CASNTRGGNTEAFF
TRBJ2-5 TRBD2 NA TRBV5-1 TGCGCCAGCAGCTCGGAGTCTAGCGGGAGGGCCCCTGTTGAGACCCAGTACTTC CASSSESSGRAPVETQYF
TRBJ1-3 NA NA TRBV9 TGTGCCAGCAGCAACAACAGGGAAGCTGGAAACACCATATATTTT CASSNNREAGNTIYF
TRBJ2-7 NA NA TRBV6-1 TGTGCCGGACGTAGCGGAGGAGCCTACGAGCAGTACTTC CAGRSGGAYEQYF
TRBJ2-4 NA NA TRBV4-1 TGCGCCAGCAGCCCCGTTGGGCGGACATCGGTAGCCAAAAACATTCAGTACTTC CASSPVGRTSVAKNIQYF
TRBJ2-7 NA NA TRBV7-9 TGTGCCAGCAGCTCCCCGGGGGGCCCCCCCTACGAGCAGTACTTC CASSSPGGPPYEQYF
TRBJ1-2 NA NA TRBV18 TGTGCCAGCTCACCGTGGACAGAAAAAAACTATGGCTACACCTTC CASSPWTEKNYGYTF
TRBJ1-2 TRBD1 NA TRBV4-1 TGCGCCAGCAGCCAGGTACAGGGGGCGTCCAACTATGGCTACACCTTC CASSQVQGASNYGYTF
TRBJ1-3 NA NA TRBV7-9 TGTGCCAGCAGCTTAGAGGGGGTCTTCGTATATTTT CASSLEGVFVYF
TRBJ2-5 NA NA TRBV7-2 TGTGCCAGCACCCTCTTCCGTGGGCCCCAAGAGACCCAGTACTTC CASTLFRGPQETQYF
TRBJ2-2 NA NA TRBV11-3 TGTGCCAGCAGCCCACCGGAAAGGGGAACCGGGGAGCTGTTTTTT CASSPPERGTGELFF
TRBJ1-5 TRBD1 NA TRBV27 TGTGCCAGCAGCCCCGGGACAGAGTATCAGCCCCAGCATTTT CASSPGTEYQPQHF
TRBJ2-5 TRBD2 NA TRBV28 TGTGCCAGCAGTTTAGAGGGAGGGCCAGAGACCCAGTACTTC CASSLEGGPETQYF
TRBJ2-7 TRBD2 NA TRBV6-5 TGTGCCAGCAGTAAACCGGGACTAGCGGGAGACGAGCAGTACTTC CASSKPGLAGDEQYF
TRBJ1-4 NA NA TRBV27 TGTGCCAGCAGTTTATCGAGATCTTTCGGGATTAATGAAAAACTGTTTTTT CASSLSRSFGINEKLFF
TRBJ2-1 TRBD2 NA TRBV28 TGTGCCAGCTATAGCGGGGGATACAATGAGCAGTTCTTC CASYSGGYNEQFF
TRBJ2-2 TRBD1 NA TRBV15 TGTGCCACCAGCAGAGATGTGGACAGGGGCTCCGGGGAGCTGTTTTTT CATSRDVDRGSGELFF
TRBJ2-1 TRBD2 NA TRBV11-2 TGTGCCAGCAGCTTCCCGCGGGGGTCCGATGAGCAGTTCTTC CASSFPRGSDEQFF
TRBJ2-1 TRBD2 NA TRBV7-9 TGTGCCAGCCCGGGACTAGCGGGAGGTGAGCAGTTCTTC CASPGLAGGEQFF
TRBJ2-7 TRBD2 NA TRBV29-1 TGCAGCGTTGAATTGGGAGGGAGACCCCAGTACTTC CSVELGGRPQYF
TRBJ2-2 NA once TRBV2 TGTGCCAGCAGGCCCCCGCCTCCCACCGGGGAGCTGTTTTTT CASRPPPPTGELFF